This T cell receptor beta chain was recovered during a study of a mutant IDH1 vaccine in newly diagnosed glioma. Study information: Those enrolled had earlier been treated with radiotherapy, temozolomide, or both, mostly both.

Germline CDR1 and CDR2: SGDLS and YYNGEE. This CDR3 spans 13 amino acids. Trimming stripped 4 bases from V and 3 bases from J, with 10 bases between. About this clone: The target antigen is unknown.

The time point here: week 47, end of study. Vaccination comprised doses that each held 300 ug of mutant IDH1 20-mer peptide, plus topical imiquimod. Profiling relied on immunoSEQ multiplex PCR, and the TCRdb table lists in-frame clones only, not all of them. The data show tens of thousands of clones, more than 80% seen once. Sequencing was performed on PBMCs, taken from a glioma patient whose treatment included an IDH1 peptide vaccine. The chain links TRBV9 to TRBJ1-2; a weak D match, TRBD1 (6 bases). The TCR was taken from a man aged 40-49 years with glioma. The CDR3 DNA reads TGTGCCAGCAGCCCGAGGGGGGACTATGGCTACACCTTC. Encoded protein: CASSPRGDYGYTF.